This TCR beta chain stems from a study of blood T cells in healthy people across ages. Germline assignment: CDR1 LGHNA and CDR2 YSLEER. The CDR3 loop spans 16 amino acids. Trimming cost V 2 bases and J 6 bases, with 20 bases left between them. A J-beta primer mix and a sample-barcoded 5' primer were used in a second PCR of about 7 to 12 cycles. TCRdb analysed the 5' RACE reads with MiXCR anew, one entry per CDR3 protein. The sample holds around 1,700,000 distinct CDR3 sequences, 28% seen once. This clonotype has at least ten counts. This chain uses TRBV4-3 with TRBJ2-7; TRBD2 might be the D (6 bases). This TCR was recovered from a woman between 25 and 40 years old in good health. Sequenced input: blood. The CDR3: CASSQNSGFGSGEQYF. The CDR3 DNA reads TGCGCCAGCAGCCAAAATTCGGGATTCGGGAGTGGCGAGCAGTACTTC.